The clone carrying this TCR beta chain was recorded once. What it recognizes is unknown. The sample originates from a study of shared clonotypes between healthy human individuals. Findings and caveats of the study: The generation probabilities recorded for non-shared clonotypes fell below those of clonotypes shared by all four donors.

Sorted-subset replicate PCR reactions were performed with 200 ng DNA, corresponding to tens of thousands of T cell genomes. The table came from immunoSEQ multiplex PCR; TCRdb's copy has only in-frame clones and leaves some out. The sample has roughly 660,000 clones, about 90% seen once. This receptor was identified in a man aged 18 to 30 in good health. Some clones in this sample may be carry-over from other donors' samples. The specimen was memory CD8+ T cells from PBMCs. Subset indicated: CD45RO+ cells pooled with CCR7-negative TemRA cells.

The CDR3 is CSVEDPTGGFTDTQYF. CDR3 sequence (DNA): TGCAGCGTTGAAGACCCGACAGGGGGCTTCACAGATACGCAGTATTTT. J is TRBJ2-3 and V is TRBV29-1; 10 nucleotides line up with TRBD1. This CDR3 is built from 16 residues. J lost 2 bases, V lost 0 bases, and 5 bases had no gene match. CDR1 and CDR2 from the germline V gene are SQVTM and ANQGSEA.